This T cell receptor (beta chain) was observed in a study of PD-1 blockade in classical Hodgkin lymphoma. Study background: Nivolumab 3 mg/kg was given intravenously every 2 weeks.

CDR3 length equals 14 residues. Trimming took 5 bases from V and 6 from J; bases not matched to a gene: 7. The germline V gene has CDR1 SGHDN and CDR2 FVKESK. Here immunoSEQ multiplex PCR was the method, and the copy in TCRdb shows in-frame clones only, minus some. The sample gives around 36,000 clones, 75% to 95% of which show up once; about 0.23% is in the top ten. Every single patient, without exception, relapsed after autologous stem cell transplantation, and brentuximab vedotin exposure varied. Negative selection with magnetic separation was used to purify CD4+ T cells from thawed PBMCs. Classifying best responses yielded complete response, partial response or progressive disease. As concerns this clone: What it binds is unknown.

Findings and caveats of the study: Before treatment, complete responders showed about the same diversity as newly diagnosed patients.

Here the sequenced sample was CD4+ T cells from blood, taken at baseline. The genes are TRBV14 and TRBJ1-5; 7 nucleotides match TRBD1. This sequence originates from a human donor with classical Hodgkin lymphoma. Written as DNA, the CDR3 is TGTGCCAGCAGCAAGACAGGGAGAAGTCAGCCCCAGCATTTT. It encodes CASSKTGRSQPQHF. The variable domain in full, with the rest retrieved from reference TRBV14 and TRBJ1-5, is EAGVTQFPSHSVIEKGQTVTLRCDPISGHDNLYWYRRVMGKEIKFLLHFVKESKQDESGMPNNRFLAERTGGTYSTLKVQPAELEDSGVYFCASSKTGRSQPQHFGDGTRLSIL.